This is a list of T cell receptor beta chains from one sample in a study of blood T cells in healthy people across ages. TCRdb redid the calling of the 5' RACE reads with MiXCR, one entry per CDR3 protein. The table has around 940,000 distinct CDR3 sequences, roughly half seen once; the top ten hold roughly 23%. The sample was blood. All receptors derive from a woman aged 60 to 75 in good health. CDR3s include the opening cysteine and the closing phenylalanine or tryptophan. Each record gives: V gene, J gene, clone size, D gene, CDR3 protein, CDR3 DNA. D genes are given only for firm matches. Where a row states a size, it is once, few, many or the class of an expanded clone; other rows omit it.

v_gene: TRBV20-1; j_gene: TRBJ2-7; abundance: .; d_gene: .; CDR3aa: CSAAHGETYEQYF; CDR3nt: TGCAGTGCTGCACACGGAGAGACCTACGAGCAGTACTTC
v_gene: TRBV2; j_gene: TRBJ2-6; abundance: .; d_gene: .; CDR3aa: CASRGREILKGSGANVLTF; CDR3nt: TGTGCCAGCAGAGGGAGAGAAATACTAAAAGGCTCTGGGGCCAACGTCCTGACTTTC
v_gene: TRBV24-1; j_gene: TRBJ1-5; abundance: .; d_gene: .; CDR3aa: CATSGPYNQPQHF; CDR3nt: TGTGCCACCAGTGGCCCTTACAATCAGCCCCAGCATTTT
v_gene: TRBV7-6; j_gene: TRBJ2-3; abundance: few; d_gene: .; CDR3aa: CASSLIAARTDTQYF; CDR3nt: TGTGCCAGCAGCTTAATAGCGGCCCGCACAGATACGCAGTATTTT
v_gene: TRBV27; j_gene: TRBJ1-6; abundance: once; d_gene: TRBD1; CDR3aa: CASSPRDRDISPLHF; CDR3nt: TGTGCCAGCAGTCCCCGGGACAGGGATATTTCACCCCTCCACTTT
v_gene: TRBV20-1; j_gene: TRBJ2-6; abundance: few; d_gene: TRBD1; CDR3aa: CSAIQGVPSGANVLTF; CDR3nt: TGCAGTGCGATACAGGGGGTGCCCTCTGGGGCCAACGTCCTGACTTTC
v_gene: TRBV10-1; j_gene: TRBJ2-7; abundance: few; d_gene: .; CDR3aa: CASSVERQPYEQYF; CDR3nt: TGCGCCAGCAGTGTGGAGCGGCAGCCCTACGAGCAGTACTTC
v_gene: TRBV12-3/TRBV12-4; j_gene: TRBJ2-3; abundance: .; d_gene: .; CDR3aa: CASSFGGMGADTQYF; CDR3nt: TGTGCCAGCAGTTTTGGCGGGATGGGAGCAGATACGCAGTATTTT
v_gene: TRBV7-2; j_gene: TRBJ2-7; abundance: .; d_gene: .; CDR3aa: CASSLRRASDYNEQYF; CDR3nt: TGTGCCAGCAGCTTACGACGGGCAAGTGACTACAATGAGCAGTACTTC
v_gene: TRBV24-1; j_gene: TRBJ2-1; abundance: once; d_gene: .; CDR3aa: CATSDSLSGVPYNEQFF; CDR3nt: TGTGCCACCAGTGATTCACTTTCCGGGGTACCCTACAATGAGCAGTTCTTC
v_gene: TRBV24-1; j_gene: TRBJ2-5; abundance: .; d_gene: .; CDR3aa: CATSDRGWQETQYF; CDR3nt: TGTGCCACTAGTGATAGGGGGTGGCAAGAGACCCAGTACTTC
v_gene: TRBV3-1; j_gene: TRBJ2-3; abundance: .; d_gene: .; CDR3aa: CASSLVDSSTDTQYF; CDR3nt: TGTGCCAGCAGCCTTGTGGACAGTAGCACAGATACGCAGTATTTT
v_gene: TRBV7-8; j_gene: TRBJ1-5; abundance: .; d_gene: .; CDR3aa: CASSLAEAGQPQHF; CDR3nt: TGTGCCAGCAGCTTAGCGGAGGCGGGGCAGCCCCAGCATTTT
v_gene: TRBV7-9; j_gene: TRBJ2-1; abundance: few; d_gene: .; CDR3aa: CASSLSDLAQRNEQFF; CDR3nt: TGTGCCAGCAGCTTAAGCGATCTAGCGCAGCGGAATGAGCAGTTCTTC
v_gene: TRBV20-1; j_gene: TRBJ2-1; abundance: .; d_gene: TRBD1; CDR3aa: CSAVGQGDYNEQFF; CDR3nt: TGCAGTGCTGTGGGACAGGGAGACTACAATGAGCAGTTCTTC
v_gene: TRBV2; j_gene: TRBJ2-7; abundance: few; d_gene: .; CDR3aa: CASSEVEEGEQYF; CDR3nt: TGTGCCAGCAGTGAAGTGGAGGAGGGCGAGCAGTACTTC
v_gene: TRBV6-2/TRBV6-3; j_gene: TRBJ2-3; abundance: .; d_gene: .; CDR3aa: CASSYQDYTDTQYF; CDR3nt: TGTGCCAGCAGTTACCAGGACTACACAGATACGCAGTATTTT
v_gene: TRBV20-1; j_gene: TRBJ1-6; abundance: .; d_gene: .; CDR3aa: CSARASGLLNSPLHF; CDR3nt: TGCAGTGCTAGGGCCTCGGGACTGTTGAATTCACCCCTCCACTTT
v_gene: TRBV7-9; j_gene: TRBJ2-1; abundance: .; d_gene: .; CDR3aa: CASSWGVEQFF; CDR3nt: TGTGCCAGCAGCTGGGGGGTTGAGCAGTTCTTC
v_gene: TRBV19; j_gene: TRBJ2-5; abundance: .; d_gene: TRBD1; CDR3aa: CASSIYGPGGGQETQYF; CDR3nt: TGTGCCAGTAGTATCTATGGGCCAGGGGGTGGCCAAGAGACCCAGTACTTC
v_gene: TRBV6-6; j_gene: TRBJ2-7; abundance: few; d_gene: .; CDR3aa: CASLGAGLNYEQYF; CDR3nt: TGTGCCAGCTTGGGAGCAGGATTAAACTACGAGCAGTACTTC
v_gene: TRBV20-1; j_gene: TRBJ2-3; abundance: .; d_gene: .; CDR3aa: CSAQDYLERGVTDTQYF; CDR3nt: TGCAGTGCCCAGGACTATTTAGAGAGGGGGGTCACAGATACGCAGTATTTT
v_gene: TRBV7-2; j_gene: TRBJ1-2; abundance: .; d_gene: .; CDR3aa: CASSSNVGPYGYTF; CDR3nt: TGTGCCAGCAGCTCTAATGTAGGTCCCTATGGCTACACCTTC
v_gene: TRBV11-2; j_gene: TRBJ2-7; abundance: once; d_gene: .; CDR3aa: CASSFHTTYEQYF; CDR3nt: TGTGCCAGCAGCTTTCACACCACCTACGAGCAGTACTTC
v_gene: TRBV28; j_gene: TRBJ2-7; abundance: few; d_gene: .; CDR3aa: CASQTIPTYEQYF; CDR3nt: TGTGCCAGCCAAACTATACCCACATACGAGCAGTACTTC
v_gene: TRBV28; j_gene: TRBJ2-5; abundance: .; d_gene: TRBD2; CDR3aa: CATSGRGETQYF; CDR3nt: TGTGCCACAAGCGGGAGGGGAGAGACCCAGTACTTC
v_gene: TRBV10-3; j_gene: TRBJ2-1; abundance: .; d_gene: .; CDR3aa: CAIKDYPYNEQFF; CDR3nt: TGTGCCATCAAGGACTATCCTTATAATGAGCAGTTCTTC